Each of the 15 T cell receptor beta chains below was sequenced from the same sample in a study of beta chain features in type 1 diabetes. The isolated RNA, all of it, was reverse transcribed, so expressed TCRB transcripts were what got sequenced. Clones were sequenced by immunoSEQ multiplex PCR, and TCRdb holds only the in-frame ones, with some missing. The sample consists of over 120,000 clones, just over 9% of them appearing once. Sequences were obtained from central memory CD4+ T cells from blood. The receptor set was obtained from a young man in good health.

The gene calls are TRBV5-1 and TRBJ2-3, with D maybe TRBD1 (5 bases). The CDR3 totals 15 residues. From germline, CDR1 is SGHRS and CDR2 YFSETQ. V was pared by 4 bases and J by 0 bases, with 12 bases between. The CDR3 DNA reads TGCGCCAGCAGCCCGGCTTGGACAAGCACAGATACGCAGTATTTT. It translates to CASSPAWTSTDTQYF.

The rearrangement links TRBV11-2 to TRBJ2-5; TRBD2 matches at 11 bases. Trimming removed 5 bases from V and 7 bases from J; junction bases left unmatched: 15. Germline CDR1 SGHAT, CDR2 FQNNGV. CDR3 length: 17 residues. The CDR3 sequence is CASSALTSGGVSRTQYF. CDR3 coding DNA: TGTGCCAGCAGCGCCCTAACTAGCGGGGGAGTTAGTCGGACCCAGTACTTC.

This clone was seen more than once but under ten times. The chain uses TRBV6-6 and TRBJ2-7; weak D call: TRBD1 (5 bases). Germline V gene data show CDR1 as MNHNY and CDR2 as SVGAGI (reference sequence). The CDR3 length is 14 residues. The germline V and J ends were trimmed by 5 bases and 0 bases, with 11 bases remaining between them. The CDR3 sequence is CASSAPTASYEQYF. CDR3 coding DNA: TGTGCCAGCAGTGCCCCGACAGCCTCCTACGAGCAGTACTTC.

Only a few counts were recorded for this clone. The chain has TRBV20-1 and TRBJ1-3; D gene unclear. Germline assignment: CDR1 DFQATT and CDR2 SNEGSKA (reference sequence). This CDR3 has 11 residues. Trimming removed 1 base at V and 4 bases at J, with 2 bases between. CDR3 in DNA: TGCAGTGCTAGAGCAGGAAACACCATATATTTT. Translated, it gives CSARAGNTIYF.

The chain links TRBV5-6 to TRBJ1-5; 8 bases agree with TRBD1. In germline, CDR1 is SGHDT, CDR2 YYEEEE. The trim removed 0 bases at V and 7 bases at J, leaving 6 bases unmatched. The CDR3 consists of 15 residues. CDR3 nucleotides: TGTGCCAGCAGCTTGGGGGGAGGACAGGGACAGCCCCAGCATTTT. It is translated as CASSLGGGQGQPQHF.

There are a few counts of this clone. The chain links TRBV19 to TRBJ1-2; 7 bases align to TRBD1. Germline V CDR1 and CDR2: LNHDA, SQIVND (reference sequence). There are 13 residues in the CDR3. The V gene end was trimmed by 5 bases and the J gene end by 7 bases; junction bases not matched to a gene: 7. CDR3 nucleotides: TGTGCCAGTAGTCCGAGACAGGGATCTGGCTACACCTTC. Its translation is CASSPRQGSGYTF.

This clone has just a few counts. V gene TRBV7-9 combines with J gene TRBJ2-7; D possibly corresponds to TRBD2 (7 bases). The CDR3 contains 15 residues. Trimming pared 1 base from V and 2 bases from J, leaving 12 bases between. Looked up from germline, CDR1 is SEHNR and CDR2 is FQNEAQ (reference sequence). CDR3 nucleotide sequence: TGTGCCAGCAGCTTAGGGGGGGGGCTTACCTACGAGCAGTACTTC. Translated: CASSLGGGLTYEQYF.

This clone was counted a few times. This chain links TRBV6-1 with TRBJ1-5; D call uncertain. V shed 1 base and J shed 7 bases, with 11 bases lying between them. The CDR3 length is 14 residues. Germline V gene lookup returns CDR1 MNHNS and CDR2 SASEGT. CDR3 sequence reads: CASSEGGSRQPQHF. The CDR3 nucleotides read TGTGCCAGCAGTGAAGGAGGTTCCCGGCAGCCCCAGCATTTT.

This chain links TRBV5-1 with TRBJ2-1; no clear D gene. The CDR3 is 14 amino acids. Germline CDR1 and CDR2: SGHRS and YFSETQ. V was shortened by 0 bases and J by 1 base, with 5 bases between the two germline ends. The chain's CDR3 is CASSLVLSYNEQFF. The DNA of the CDR3 is TGCGCCAGCAGCTTGGTACTATCCTACAATGAGCAGTTCTTC.

V is TRBV7-8 and J is TRBJ1-5, with 9 bases matching TRBD1. Germline CDR1 and CDR2: SGHVS and FQNEAQ. There are 14 residues in the CDR3. J gave up 6 bases and V 5 bases, and 5 bases lay outside the gene matches. The DNA of the CDR3 is TGTGCCAGCAGCGCGACAGGGGGGAGTCAGCCCCAGCATTTT. Its translation is CASSATGGSQPQHF. The full variable domain, with the rest looked up from reference TRBV7-8 and TRBJ1-5, is GAGVSQSPRYKVAKRGQDVALRCDPISGHVSLFWYQQALGQGPEFLTYFQNEAQLDKSGLPSDRFFAERPEGSVSTLKIQRTQQEDSAVYLCASSATGGSQPQHFGDGTRLSIL.

This rearrangement joins TRBV5-1 to TRBJ2-3; D might be TRBD1 (5 bases). Trimming left V 0 bases short and J 2 bases short, with 10 bases between. This CDR3 comprises 15 residues. The germline gives CDR1 SGHRS, CDR2 YFSETQ. DNA of the CDR3: TGCGCCAGCAGCTTGGTGGGGCAGGACACAGATACGCAGTATTTT. Translation gives CASSLVGQDTDTQYF.

This clone was detected a few times. The chain is built from TRBV23-1 and TRBJ2-5, with a possible D match to TRBD1 (5 bases). The J call may be faulty, since TRBJ2-7 better matches the DNA end. TRBV23-1 is an open reading frame, and its role is uncertain. The CDR3 is 13 residues long. The CDR3: CASSGQKSYEQYF. In nucleotides, the CDR3 is TGCGCCAGCTCCGGACAAAAATCCTACGAGCAGTACTTC.

The chain couples TRBV20-1 to TRBJ1-5; D remains unclear. The CDR3 totals 11 residues. CDR1 and CDR2 from the germline V gene are DFQATT and SNEGSKA (reference sequence). V was clipped by 5 bases and J by 10 bases, with 12 bases between them. CDR3 sequence reads: CSAVPGEPQHF. CDR3 DNA: TGCAGTGCTGTTCCCGGGGAACCCCAGCATTTT.

This clone came up a few times. This chain uses TRBV28 with TRBJ1-5; D is uncertain. The V gene's germline CDR1 is MDHEN and CDR2 SYDVKM. V was shortened by 8 bases and J by 4 bases, with 9 bases between the two germline ends. The CDR3 covers 12 residues. CDR3 protein: CASYDENQPQHF. The CDR3 region has the DNA TGTGCCAGCTACGATGAGAATCAGCCCCAGCATTTT.

This clone has more than one count but fewer than ten. J is TRBJ2-1 and V is TRBV19, with TRBD2 matching 15 bases. The V segment lost 7 bases and the J segment 4 bases; nucleotides outside the gene matches: 5. The CDR3 contains 16 residues. Germline V gene sequence: CDR1 LNHDA, CDR2 SQIVND (reference sequence). DNA for the CDR3: TGTGCCAGTAATCTAGGACTAGCGGGGGGGTACAATGAGCAGTTCTTC. As protein: CASNLGLAGGYNEQFF.